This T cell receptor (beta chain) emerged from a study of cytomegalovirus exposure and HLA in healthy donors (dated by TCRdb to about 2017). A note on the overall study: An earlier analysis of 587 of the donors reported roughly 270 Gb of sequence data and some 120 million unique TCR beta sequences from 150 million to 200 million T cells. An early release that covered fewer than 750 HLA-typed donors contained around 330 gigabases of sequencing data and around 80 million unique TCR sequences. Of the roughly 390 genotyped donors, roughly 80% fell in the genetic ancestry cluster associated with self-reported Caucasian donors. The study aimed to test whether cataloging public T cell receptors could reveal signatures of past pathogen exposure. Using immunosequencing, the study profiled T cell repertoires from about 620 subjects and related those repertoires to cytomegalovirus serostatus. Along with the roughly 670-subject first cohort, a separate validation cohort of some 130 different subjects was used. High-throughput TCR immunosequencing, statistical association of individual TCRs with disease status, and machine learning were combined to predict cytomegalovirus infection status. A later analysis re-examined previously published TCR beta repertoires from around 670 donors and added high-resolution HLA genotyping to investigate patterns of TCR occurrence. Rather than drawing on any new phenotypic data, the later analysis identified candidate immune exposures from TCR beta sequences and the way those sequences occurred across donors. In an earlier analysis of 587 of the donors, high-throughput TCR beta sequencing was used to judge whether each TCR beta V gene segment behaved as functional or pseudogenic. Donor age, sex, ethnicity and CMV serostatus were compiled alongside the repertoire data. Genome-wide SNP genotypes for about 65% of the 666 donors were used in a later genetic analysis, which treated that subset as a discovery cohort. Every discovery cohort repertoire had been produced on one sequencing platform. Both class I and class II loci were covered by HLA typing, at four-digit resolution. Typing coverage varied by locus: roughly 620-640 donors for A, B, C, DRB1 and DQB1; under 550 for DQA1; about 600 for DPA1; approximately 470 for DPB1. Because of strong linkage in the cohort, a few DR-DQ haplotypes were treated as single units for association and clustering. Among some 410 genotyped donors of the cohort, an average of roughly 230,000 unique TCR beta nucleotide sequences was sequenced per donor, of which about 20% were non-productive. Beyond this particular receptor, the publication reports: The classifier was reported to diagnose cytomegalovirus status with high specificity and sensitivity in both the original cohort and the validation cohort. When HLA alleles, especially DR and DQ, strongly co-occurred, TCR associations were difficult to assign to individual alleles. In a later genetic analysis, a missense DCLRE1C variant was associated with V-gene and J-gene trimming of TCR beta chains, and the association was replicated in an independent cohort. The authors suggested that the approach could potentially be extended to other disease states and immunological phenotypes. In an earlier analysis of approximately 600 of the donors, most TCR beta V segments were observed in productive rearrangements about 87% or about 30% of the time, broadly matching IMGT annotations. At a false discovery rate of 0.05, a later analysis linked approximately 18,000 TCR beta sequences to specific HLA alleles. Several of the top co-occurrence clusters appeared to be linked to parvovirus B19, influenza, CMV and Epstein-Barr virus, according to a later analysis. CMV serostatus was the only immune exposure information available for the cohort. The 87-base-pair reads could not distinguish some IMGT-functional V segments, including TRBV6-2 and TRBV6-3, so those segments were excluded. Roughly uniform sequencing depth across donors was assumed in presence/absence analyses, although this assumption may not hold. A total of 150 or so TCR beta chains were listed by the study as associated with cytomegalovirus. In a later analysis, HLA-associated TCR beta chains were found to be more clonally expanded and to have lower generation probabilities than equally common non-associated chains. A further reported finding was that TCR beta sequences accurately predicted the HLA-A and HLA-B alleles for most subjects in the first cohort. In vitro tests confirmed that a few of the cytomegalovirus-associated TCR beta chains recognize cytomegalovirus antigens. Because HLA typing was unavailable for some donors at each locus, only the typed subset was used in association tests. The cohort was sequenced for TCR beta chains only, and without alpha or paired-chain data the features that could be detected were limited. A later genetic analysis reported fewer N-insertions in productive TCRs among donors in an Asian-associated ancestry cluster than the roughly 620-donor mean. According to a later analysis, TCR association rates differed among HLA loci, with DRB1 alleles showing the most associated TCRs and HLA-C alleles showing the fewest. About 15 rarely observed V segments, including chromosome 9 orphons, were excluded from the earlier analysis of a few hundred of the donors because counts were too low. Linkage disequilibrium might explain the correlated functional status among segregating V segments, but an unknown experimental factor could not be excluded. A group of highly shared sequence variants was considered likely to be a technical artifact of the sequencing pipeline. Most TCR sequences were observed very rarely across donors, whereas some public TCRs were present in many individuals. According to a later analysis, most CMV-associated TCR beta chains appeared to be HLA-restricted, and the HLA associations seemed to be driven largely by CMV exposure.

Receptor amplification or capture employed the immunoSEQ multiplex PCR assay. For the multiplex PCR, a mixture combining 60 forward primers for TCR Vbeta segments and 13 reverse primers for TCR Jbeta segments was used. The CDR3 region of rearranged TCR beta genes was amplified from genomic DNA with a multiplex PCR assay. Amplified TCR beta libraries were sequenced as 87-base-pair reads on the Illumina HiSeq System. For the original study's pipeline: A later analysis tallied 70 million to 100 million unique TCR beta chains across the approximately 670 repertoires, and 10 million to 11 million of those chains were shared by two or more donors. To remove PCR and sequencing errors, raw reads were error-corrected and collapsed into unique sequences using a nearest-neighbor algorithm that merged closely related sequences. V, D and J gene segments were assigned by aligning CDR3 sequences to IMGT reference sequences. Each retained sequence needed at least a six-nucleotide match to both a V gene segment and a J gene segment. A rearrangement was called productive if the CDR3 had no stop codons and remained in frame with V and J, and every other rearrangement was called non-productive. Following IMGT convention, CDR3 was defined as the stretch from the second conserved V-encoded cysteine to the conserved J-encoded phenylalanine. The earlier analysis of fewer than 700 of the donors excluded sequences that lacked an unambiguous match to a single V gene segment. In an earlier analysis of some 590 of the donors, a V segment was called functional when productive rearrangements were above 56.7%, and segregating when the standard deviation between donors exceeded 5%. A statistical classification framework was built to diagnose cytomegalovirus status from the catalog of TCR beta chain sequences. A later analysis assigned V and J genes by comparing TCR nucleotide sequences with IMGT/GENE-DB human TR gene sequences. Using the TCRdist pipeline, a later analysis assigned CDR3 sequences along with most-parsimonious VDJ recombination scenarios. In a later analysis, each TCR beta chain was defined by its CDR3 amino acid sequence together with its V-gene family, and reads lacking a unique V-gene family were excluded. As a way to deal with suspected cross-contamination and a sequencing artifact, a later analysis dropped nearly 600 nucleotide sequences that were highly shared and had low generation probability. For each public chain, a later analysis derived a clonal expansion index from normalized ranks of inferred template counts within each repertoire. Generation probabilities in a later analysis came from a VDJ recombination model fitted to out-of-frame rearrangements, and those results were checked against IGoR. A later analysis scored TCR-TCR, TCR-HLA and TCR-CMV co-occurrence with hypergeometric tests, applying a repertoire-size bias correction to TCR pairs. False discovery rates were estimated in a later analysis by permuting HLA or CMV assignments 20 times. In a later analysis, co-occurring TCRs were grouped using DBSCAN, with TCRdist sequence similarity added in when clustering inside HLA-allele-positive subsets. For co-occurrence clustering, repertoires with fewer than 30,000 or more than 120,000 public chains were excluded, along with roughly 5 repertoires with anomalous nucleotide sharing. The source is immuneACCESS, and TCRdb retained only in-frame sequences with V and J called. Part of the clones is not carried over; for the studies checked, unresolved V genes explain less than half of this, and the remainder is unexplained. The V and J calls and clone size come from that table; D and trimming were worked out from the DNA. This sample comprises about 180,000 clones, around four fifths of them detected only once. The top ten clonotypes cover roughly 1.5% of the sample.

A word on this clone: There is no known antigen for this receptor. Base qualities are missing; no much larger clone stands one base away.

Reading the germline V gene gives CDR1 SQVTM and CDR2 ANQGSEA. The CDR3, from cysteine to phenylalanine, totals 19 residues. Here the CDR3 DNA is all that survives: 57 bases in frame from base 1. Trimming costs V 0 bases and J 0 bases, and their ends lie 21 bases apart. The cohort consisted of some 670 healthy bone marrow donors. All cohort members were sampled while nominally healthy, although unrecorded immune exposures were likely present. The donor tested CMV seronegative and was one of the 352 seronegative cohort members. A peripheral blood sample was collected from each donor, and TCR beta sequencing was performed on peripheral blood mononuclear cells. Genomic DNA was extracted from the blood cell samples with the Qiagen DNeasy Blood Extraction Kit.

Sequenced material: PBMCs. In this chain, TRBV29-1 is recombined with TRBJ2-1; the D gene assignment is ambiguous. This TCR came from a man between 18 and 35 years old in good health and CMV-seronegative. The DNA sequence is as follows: TGCAGCGTTGAAGATTGGCAAGCGCCCCCCCCACGCTCCTACAATGAGCAGTTCTTC. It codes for CSVEDWQAPPPRSYNEQFF.